This TCR beta chain was identified during a study of blood T cell repertoires in COVID-19. In its sample, this clone was seen a few times. Here immunoSEQ multiplex PCR was the method, and the copy in TCRdb shows in-frame clones only, minus some. The sample includes some 120,000 clones, around 80% of them seen just once. This sequence originates from a man in his sixties or seventies with acute or convalescent COVID-19. Sequenced input: peripheral blood.

The CDR3 region is CASSLGRGAGHTGELFF. The CDR3 DNA is TGCGCCAGCAGCTTGGGCCGGGGGGCAGGGCACACCGGGGAGCTGTTTTTT. The chain has TRBV5-1 and TRBJ2-2; possible D gene TRBD2, 7 bases. The germline V gene has CDR1 SGHRS and CDR2 YFSETQ. V shed 0 bases and J shed 3 bases, with 15 bases lying between them. The CDR3 loop spans 17 amino acids. Supplemented by reference TRBV5-1 and TRBJ2-2, the full variable domain reads KAGVTQTPRYLIKTRGQQVTLSCSPISGHRSVSWYQQTPGQGLQFLFEYFSETQRNKGNFPGRFSGRQFSNSRSEMNVSTLELGDSALYLCASSLGRGAGHTGELFFGEGSRLTVL.